Each of the 7 T cell receptor beta chains below was sequenced from the same sample in a study of CD8+CD57+ T cells in acquired aplastic anemia. Genomic DNA provided the template from which TCR beta VDJ and CDR3 profiles were obtained. TCRdb passed the reads through MiXCR, listing each CDR3 protein once. The table records approximately 170,000 distinct CDR3 sequences, roughly half of them present only once. Previously, flow cytometry had revealed CD8+CD57+ cell expansion in the patients chosen for sequencing. Specimen: sorted CD4+, CD8+, or CD8+CD57+ T cells (not recorded which) from PBMCs. The receptors were gathered from a human donor with aplastic anemia.

The J gene is TRBJ2-7, the V gene TRBV30, with TRBD1 as a possible D gene (6 bases). Germline CDR1 reads GTSNPN; CDR2 reads SVGIG (reference sequence). The CDR3 has 12 amino acids. V dropped 4 bases and J dropped 7 bases, with 14 bases sitting between them. The CDR3 is CAWTTGSLEQYF. CDR3 nucleotide sequence: TGTGCCTGGACCACAGGGTCCTTGGAGCAGTACTTC.

This clonotype appeared a few times. This could be a read error, since a much larger clone is one nucleotide away. The V and J genes are TRBV6-5 and TRBJ1-2; possibly TRBD1 for D (6 bases). This CDR3 has 16 residues. Germline V lookup: CDR1 MNHEY, CDR2 SVGAGI. Here the CDR3 reads CSSSSRYTNRASGYTF. The CDR3 DNA reads as TGTTCCAGCAGTTCCCGATACACTAACAGGGCGAGCGGCTACACCTTC.

The chain has TRBV24-1 and TRBJ2-7, with 8 bases lining up with TRBD2. CDR1 and CDR2 (germline): KGHDR, SFDVKD. CDR3 length: 16 residues. V was pared by 2 bases and J by 7 bases, with 12 bases of the junction left unmatched. CDR3 residues: CATSDWETGGPGEQYF. CDR3 nucleotides: TGTGCCACCAGTGATTGGGAAACGGGAGGGCCGGGGGAGCAGTACTTC.

This clonotype came up a few times. The V call is TRBV2, the J call TRBJ1-5; TRBD1 aligns across 7 bases. Trimming removed 4 bases from V and 4 bases from J; junction bases left unmatched: 10. The CDR3 consists of 16 residues. The V gene's germline CDR1 is SNHLY and CDR2 FYNNEI. The CDR3 DNA sequence: TGTGCCAGCAGTGGGGACCCAGGGGGTGGAAATCAGCCCCAGCATTTT. It is translated as CASSGDPGGGNQPQHF. The entire variable domain, with the rest obtained from reference TRBV2 and TRBJ1-5, is as follows: EPEVTQTPSHQVTQMGQEVILRCVPISNHLYFYWYRQILGQKVEFLVSFYNNEISEKSEIFDDQFSVERPDGSNFTLKIRSTKLEDSAMYFCASSGDPGGGNQPQHFGDGTRLSIL.

The CDR3 bases are TGTGCCACCAGCAGAGAGTACAGGGGTTCTTTCGGGGAGCTGTTTTTT. Translating gives CATSREYRGSFGELFF. The chain joins TRBV15 to TRBJ2-2; 7 bases match TRBD1. This CDR3 spans 16 amino acids. Per germline, CDR1 LNHNV and CDR2 YYDKDF (reference sequence). V shed 0 bases, J shed 7 bases, and the junction held 8 bases outside the gene matches.

V gene TRBV15 combines with J gene TRBJ1-4; possibly TRBD1 for D (5 bases). Germline CDR1 LNHNV, CDR2 YYDKDF (reference sequence). V lost 1 base, J lost 5 bases, and 17 bases lay in between. The CDR3 has 17 amino acids. The CDR3 reads CATSRGGTSVNNEKLFF. CDR3 sequence (DNA): TGTGCCACCAGCAGAGGGGGGACCAGCGTAAACAATGAAAAACTGTTTTTT.

V usage is TRBV7-3 and J usage is TRBJ2-2, with 8 bases identical to TRBD2. Germline V gene sequence: CDR1 SGHTA, CDR2 FQGTGA. The CDR3 spans 14 residues. After removal of 5 bases from V and 7 bases from J, the junction contained 6 bases not matched to a gene. CDR3 sequence: CASSPFGTSGELFF. DNA of the CDR3: TGTGCCAGCAGCCCCTTCGGGACTAGCGGGGAGCTGTTTTTT.